The sequence of this T cell receptor (beta chain) was determined in a study of blood T cell repertoires in COVID-19. Study summary: The cDNA or gDNA used as material had been derived from T cells, B-cell-depleted T cells, or PBMCs.

This CDR3 spans 19 amino acids. J lost 0 bases, V lost 4 bases, and 14 bases had no gene match. CDR1 SGHRS and CDR2 YFSETQ come from the germline V gene. Patients of the Seattle cohort, enrolled during active infection, were followed longitudinally. This clone was found a few times. Original analysis: Reference gene primers were amplified, and this amplification served to estimate nucleated cell counts. Produced via immunoSEQ multiplex PCR; TCRdb's table is partial and in-frame only. That table is the source of V, J and clone size, and D and trimming were worked out from the DNA. The table has some 270,000 clones, about 86% seen once.

Input material: peripheral blood. The sequence derives from a person aged 65-85 years with COVID-19, enrolled during active disease. The chain links TRBV5-1 to TRBJ2-1; TRBD2 aligns across 9 bases. The CDR3 sequence: CASSQPSLAGSSSYNEQFF. The CDR3 nucleotides read TGCGCCAGCAGCCAGCCATCTCTAGCGGGGAGCAGCTCCTACAATGAGCAGTTCTTC.